The rows below give T cell receptor beta chains drawn from one sample of a study of blood T cells in healthy people across ages. Using its own MiXCR run on the 5' RACE reads, TCRdb lists one record per CDR3 protein. The table has about 800,000 distinct CDR3 sequences, nearly 60% seen once. Sequencing used blood. The receptors here all came from a man between 25 and 39 years old in good health. CDR3s include the opening cysteine and the closing phenylalanine or tryptophan. A D gene is named only where the DNA matches it firmly. Part of the rows lack a size; the others show once, few, many or a class for expanded clones.

clone size	D gene	V gene	J gene	CDR3 protein	CDR3 DNA
NA	NA	TRBV6-1	TRBJ2-7	CARGQVYEQYF	TGTGCCAGGGGACAAGTTTACGAGCAGTACTTC
NA	TRBD1	TRBV6-2/TRBV6-3	TRBJ2-1	CASSFARDTGGTQFF	TGTGCCAGCAGTTTCGCCCGTGATACAGGGGGCACGCAGTTCTTC
NA	TRBD1	TRBV2	TRBJ2-6	CARKRGRDRSSWVLTF	TGTGCCAGGAAAAGGGGCCGGGACAGGTCCTCCTGGGTCCTGACTTTC
few	NA	TRBV27	TRBJ2-7	CASSYVEADEQYF	TGTGCCAGCAGTTATGTTGAGGCCGACGAGCAGTACTTC
few	TRBD2	TRBV6-6	TRBJ2-1	CASSRSVAGGYNEQFF	TGTGCCAGCAGTCGATCCGTAGCGGGGGGTTACAATGAGCAGTTCTTC
few	NA	TRBV25-1	TRBJ2-5	CASSEAQETQYF	TGTGCCAGCAGTGAAGCCCAAGAGACCCAGTACTTC
NA	NA	TRBV24-1	TRBJ2-7	CATSDAERGYEQYF	TGTGCCACCAGTGACGCAGAGAGGGGCTACGAGCAGTACTTC
NA	TRBD1	TRBV3-1	TRBJ2-7	CASSDGQGSYEQYF	TGTGCCAGCAGCGATGGACAGGGGAGCTACGAGCAGTACTTC
NA	NA	TRBV27	TRBJ2-1	CASSFTARYSYNEQFF	TGTGCCAGCAGTTTCACGGCTAGGTACTCCTACAATGAGCAGTTCTTC
NA	NA	TRBV7-2	TRBJ2-5	CASSLGGGAETQYF	TGTGCCAGCAGCTTGGGAGGGGGCGCGGAGACCCAGTACTTC
NA	NA	TRBV7-2	TRBJ1-2	CASSLDLAGLVGGYTF	TGTGCCAGCAGCTTAGATCTTGCAGGGTTGGTCGGTGGCTACACCTTC
NA	TRBD1	TRBV12-3/TRBV12-4	TRBJ2-1	CASRLGTVGDEQFF	TGTGCCAGCAGATTGGGGACAGTTGGCGATGAGCAGTTCTTC
NA	NA	TRBV7-6	TRBJ2-2	CASSQGARLGELFF	TGTGCCAGCAGCCAAGGGGCCCGGCTGGGAGAGCTGTTTTTT
NA	TRBD1	TRBV6-5	TRBJ2-1	CASSGTGSHEQFF	TGTGCCAGCAGTGGGACAGGGTCCCATGAGCAGTTCTTC
NA	TRBD1	TRBV18	TRBJ2-7	CASSPGTGGLGEQYF	TGTGCCAGCTCACCAGGGACAGGAGGTCTCGGCGAGCAGTACTTC
NA	NA	TRBV2	TRBJ2-6	CASTMAGGNGANVLTF	TGTGCCAGCACTATGGCAGGAGGAAACGGGGCCAACGTCCTGACTTTC
NA	NA	TRBV7-9	TRBJ1-3	CASSLGSLISTGNTIYF	TGTGCCAGCAGCTTAGGTAGTCTGATCTCTACTGGAAACACCATATATTTT
many	TRBD2	TRBV10-3	TRBJ2-1	CAISEFSTSGRYDEQFF	TGTGCCATCAGTGAGTTTTCCACGAGCGGGAGGTACGATGAGCAGTTCTTC
few	NA	TRBV24-1	TRBJ2-3	CATSDPDRTDTQYF	TGTGCCACCAGTGACCCGGACAGAACAGATACGCAGTATTTT
NA	TRBD1	TRBV7-9	TRBJ1-1	CASSPPGQGLEAFF	TGTGCCAGCAGCCCCCCGGGACAGGGCCTTGAAGCTTTCTTT
NA	NA	TRBV18	TRBJ1-1	CASSPSGRNTEAFF	TGTGCCAGCTCACCGTCAGGGAGGAACACTGAAGCTTTCTTT
NA	TRBD2	TRBV7-9	TRBJ2-5	CASSNRLARQETQYF	TGTGCCAGCAGCAACCGACTAGCGAGACAAGAGACCCAGTACTTC
NA	NA	TRBV10-3	TRBJ2-3	CAISESVEVVQDTQYF	TGTGCCATCAGTGAGTCTGTGGAGGTGGTACAAGATACGCAGTATTTT
once	TRBD1	TRBV2	TRBJ2-2	CASSGTGGIGELFF	TGTGCCAGCAGTGGGACAGGGGGAATCGGGGAGCTGTTTTTT
NA	TRBD1	TRBV20-1	TRBJ2-1	CSARDRDRGYNEQFF	TGCAGTGCTAGAGACCGGGACAGGGGTTACAATGAGCAGTTCTTC
NA	TRBD1	TRBV6-2/TRBV6-3	TRBJ2-7	CASRNTGTGGEQYF	TGTGCCAGCAGAAACACCGGGACAGGGGGCGAGCAGTACTTC
few	TRBD1	TRBV4-1	TRBJ2-1	CASSQGQGFYNEQFF	TGCGCCAGCAGCCAGGGACAGGGCTTCTACAATGAGCAGTTCTTC
NA	TRBD1	TRBV15	TRBJ2-1	CATSRVQGAYNEQFF	TGTGCCACCAGCAGAGTACAGGGGGCATACAATGAGCAGTTCTTC